This T cell receptor (beta chain) originates from a study of blood T cells in healthy people across ages. Points from the study as a whole: While age rose, TCR beta diversity per million T cells dropped in a roughly linear way.

Comment on this clonotype: The antigen remains undetermined.

The CDR3 is 13 residues long. Germline CDR1 reads KGHSH; CDR2 reads LQKENI. Trimming left V 4 bases short and J 8 bases short, with 12 bases between. Then a second PCR, running about 7 to 11 cycles, was carried out with a sample-barcoded 5' primer and a J-beta primer mix. TCRdb independently ran MiXCR on the 5' RACE reads; one entry per CDR3 protein. Counted here are around 1.5 million distinct CDR3 sequences, 30% to 35% occurring once; the ten biggest clones make up about 11%. The TCR originated in a woman aged 25 to 45 in good health. The chain has TRBV18 and TRBJ2-1; no firm D call. Sequenced: blood. The CDR3 DNA follows: TGTGCCAGCTCACGGGCCCCTCAGTATGAGCAGTTCTTC. It translates to CASSRAPQYEQFF.